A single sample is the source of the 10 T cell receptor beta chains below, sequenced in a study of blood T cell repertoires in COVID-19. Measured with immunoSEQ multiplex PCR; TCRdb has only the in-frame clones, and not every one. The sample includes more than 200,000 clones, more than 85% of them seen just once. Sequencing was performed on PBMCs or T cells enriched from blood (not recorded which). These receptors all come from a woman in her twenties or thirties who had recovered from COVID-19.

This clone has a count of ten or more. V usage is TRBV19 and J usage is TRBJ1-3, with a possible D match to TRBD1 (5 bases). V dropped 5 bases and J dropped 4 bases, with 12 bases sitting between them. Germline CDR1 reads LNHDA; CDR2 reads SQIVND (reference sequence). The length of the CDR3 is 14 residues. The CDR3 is CASSPGQSGNTIYF. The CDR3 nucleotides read TGTGCCAGTAGTCCCGGACAATCCGGAAACACCATATATTTT.

CDR3 protein: CSASSLLLSSGANVLTF. The CDR3 nucleotides read TGCAGTGCTAGTTCCCTCCTACTGAGCTCTGGGGCCAACGTCCTGACTTTC. J is TRBJ2-6 and V is TRBV20-1; no definite D call. Looked up from germline, CDR1 is DFQATT and CDR2 is SNEGSKA (reference sequence). V was clipped by 3 bases and J by 0 bases, with 15 bases between them. CDR3 size: 17 residues.

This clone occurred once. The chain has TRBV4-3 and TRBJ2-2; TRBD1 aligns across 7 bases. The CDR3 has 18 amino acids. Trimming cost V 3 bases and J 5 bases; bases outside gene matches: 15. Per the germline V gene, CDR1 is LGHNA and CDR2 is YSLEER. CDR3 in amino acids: CASSHGRTGHLSTGELFF. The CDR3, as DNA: TGCGCCAGCAGCCATGGACGGACAGGACATCTTAGTACCGGGGAGCTGTTTTTT.

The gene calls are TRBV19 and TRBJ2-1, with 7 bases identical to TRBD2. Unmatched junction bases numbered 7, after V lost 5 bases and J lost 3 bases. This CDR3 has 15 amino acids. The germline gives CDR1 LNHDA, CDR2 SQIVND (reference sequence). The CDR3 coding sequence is TGTGCCAGTAGTCCCTCTGGGGGGGGCTACAATGAGCAGTTCTTC. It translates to CASSPSGGGYNEQFF.

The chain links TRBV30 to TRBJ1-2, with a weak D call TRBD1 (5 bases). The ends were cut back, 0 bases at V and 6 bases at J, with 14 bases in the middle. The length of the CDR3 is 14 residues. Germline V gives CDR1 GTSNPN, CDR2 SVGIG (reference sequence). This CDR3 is CAWSVLGGLDGYTF. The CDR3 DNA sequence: TGTGCCTGGAGTGTATTGGGGGGGTTGGATGGCTACACCTTC. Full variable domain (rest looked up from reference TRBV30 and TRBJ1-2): SQTIHQWPATLVQPVGSPLSLECTVEGTSNPNLYWYRQAAGRGLQLLFYSVGIGQISSEVPQNLSASRPQDRQFILSSKKLLLSDSGFYLCAWSVLGGLDGYTFGSGTRLTVV.

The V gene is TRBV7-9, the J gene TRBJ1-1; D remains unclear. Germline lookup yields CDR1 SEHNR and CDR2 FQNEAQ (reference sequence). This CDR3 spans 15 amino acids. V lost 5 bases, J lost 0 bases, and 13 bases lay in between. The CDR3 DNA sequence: TGTGCCAGCAGCCGTCGAGGAGGAATGAACACTGAAGCTTTCTTT. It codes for CASSRRGGMNTEAFF. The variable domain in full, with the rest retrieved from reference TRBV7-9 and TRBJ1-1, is DTGVSQNPRHKITKRGQNVTFRCDPISEHNRLYWYRQTLGQGPEFLTYFQNEAQLEKSRLLSDRFSAERPKGSFSTLEIQRTEQGDSAMYLCASSRRGGMNTEAFFGQGTRLTVV.

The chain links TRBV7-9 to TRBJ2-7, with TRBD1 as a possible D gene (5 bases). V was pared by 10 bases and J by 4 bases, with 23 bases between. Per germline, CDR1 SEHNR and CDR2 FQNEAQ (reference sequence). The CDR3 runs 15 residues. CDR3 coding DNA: TGTGCCACCGAGCTTCAAGGGCAGGGCGCGTACGAGCAGTACTTC. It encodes CATELQGQGAYEQYF. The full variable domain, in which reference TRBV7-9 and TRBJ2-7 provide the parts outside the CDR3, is DTGVSQNPRHKITKRGQNVTFRCDPISEHNRLYWYRQTLGQGPEFLTYFQNEAQLEKSRLLSDRFSAERPKGSFSTLEIQRTEQGDSAMYLCATELQGQGAYEQYFGPGTRLTVT.

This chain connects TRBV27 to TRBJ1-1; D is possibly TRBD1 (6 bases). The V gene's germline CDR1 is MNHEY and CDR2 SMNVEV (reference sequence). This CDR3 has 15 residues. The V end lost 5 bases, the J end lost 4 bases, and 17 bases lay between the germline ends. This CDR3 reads CASSHSTGSGTEAFF. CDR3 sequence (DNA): TGTGCCAGCAGTCACTCGACAGGATCGGGCACTGAAGCTTTCTTT.

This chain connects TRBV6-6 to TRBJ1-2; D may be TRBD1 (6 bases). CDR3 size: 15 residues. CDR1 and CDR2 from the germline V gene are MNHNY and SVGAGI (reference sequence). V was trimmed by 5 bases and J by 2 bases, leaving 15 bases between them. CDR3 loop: CASSHPGQGNYGYTF. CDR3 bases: TGTGCCAGCAGTCACCCAGGGCAGGGGAACTATGGCTACACCTTC.

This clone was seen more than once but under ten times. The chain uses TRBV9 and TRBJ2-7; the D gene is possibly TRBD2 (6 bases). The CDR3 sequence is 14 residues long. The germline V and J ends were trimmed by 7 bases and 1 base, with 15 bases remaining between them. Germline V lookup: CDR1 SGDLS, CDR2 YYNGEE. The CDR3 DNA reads TGTGCCAGCTCCGGCGGGATAACATCCTACGAGCAGTACTTC. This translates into CASSGGITSYEQYF.